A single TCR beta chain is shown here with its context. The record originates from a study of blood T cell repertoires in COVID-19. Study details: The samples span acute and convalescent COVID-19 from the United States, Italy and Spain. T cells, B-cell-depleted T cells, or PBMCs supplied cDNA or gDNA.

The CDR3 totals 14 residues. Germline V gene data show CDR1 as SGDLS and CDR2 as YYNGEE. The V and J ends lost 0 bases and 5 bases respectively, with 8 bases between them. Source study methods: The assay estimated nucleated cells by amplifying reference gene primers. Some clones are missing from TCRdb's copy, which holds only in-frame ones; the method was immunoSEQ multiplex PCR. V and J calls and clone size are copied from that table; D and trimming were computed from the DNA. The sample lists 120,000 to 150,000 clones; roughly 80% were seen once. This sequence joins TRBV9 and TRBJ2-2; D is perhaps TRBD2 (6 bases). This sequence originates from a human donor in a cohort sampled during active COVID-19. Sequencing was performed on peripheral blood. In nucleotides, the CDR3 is TGTGCCAGCAGCGTAGTGGGGGGTACCGGGGAGCTGTTTTTT. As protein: CASSVVGGTGELFF.